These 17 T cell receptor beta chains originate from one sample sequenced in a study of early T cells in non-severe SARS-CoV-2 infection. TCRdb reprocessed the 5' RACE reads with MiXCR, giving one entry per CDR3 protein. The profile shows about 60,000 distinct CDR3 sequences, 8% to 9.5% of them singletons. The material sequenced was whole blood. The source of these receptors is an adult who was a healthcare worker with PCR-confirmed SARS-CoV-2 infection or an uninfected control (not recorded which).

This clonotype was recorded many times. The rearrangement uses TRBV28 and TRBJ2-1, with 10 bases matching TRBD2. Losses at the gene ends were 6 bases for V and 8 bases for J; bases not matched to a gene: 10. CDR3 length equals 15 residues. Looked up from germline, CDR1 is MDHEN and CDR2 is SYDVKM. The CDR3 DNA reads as TGTGCCAGCAGCCCTCCAGCGGGAGGGGTTGATGAGCAGTTCTTC. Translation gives CASSPPAGGVDEQFF.

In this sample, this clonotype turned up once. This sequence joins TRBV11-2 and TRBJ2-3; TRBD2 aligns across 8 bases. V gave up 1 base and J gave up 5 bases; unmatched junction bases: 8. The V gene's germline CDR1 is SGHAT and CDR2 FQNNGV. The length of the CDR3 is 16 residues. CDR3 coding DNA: TGTGCCAGCAGCTTAGGTCCAGCGGGAGAGGTAGATACGCAGTATTTT. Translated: CASSLGPAGEVDTQYF.

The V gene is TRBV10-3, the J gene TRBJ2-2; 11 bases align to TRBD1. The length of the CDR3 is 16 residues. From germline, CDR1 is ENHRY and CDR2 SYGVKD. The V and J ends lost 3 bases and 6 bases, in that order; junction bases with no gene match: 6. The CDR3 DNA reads TGTGCCATCAGTGATGGACAGGGGGCTTTCCCCGGGGAGCTGTTTTTT. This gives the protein CAISDGQGAFPGELFF.

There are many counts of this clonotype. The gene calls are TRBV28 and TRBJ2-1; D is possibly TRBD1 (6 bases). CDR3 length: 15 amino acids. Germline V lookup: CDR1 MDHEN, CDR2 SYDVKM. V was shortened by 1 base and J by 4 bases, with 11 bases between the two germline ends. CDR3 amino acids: CASSLSPTGYNEQFF. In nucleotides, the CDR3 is TGTGCCAGCAGTTTATCACCTACAGGGTACAATGAGCAGTTCTTC.

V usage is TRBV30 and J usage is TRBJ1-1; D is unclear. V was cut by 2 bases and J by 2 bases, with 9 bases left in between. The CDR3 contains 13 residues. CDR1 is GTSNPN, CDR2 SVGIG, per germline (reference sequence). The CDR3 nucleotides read TGTGCCTGGAGTATACAGATAAACACTGAAGCTTTCTTT. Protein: CAWSIQINTEAFF.

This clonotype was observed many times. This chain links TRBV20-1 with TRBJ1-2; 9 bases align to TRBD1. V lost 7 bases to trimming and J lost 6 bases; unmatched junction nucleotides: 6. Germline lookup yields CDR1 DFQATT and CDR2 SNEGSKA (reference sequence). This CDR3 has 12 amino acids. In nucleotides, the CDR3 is TGCAGTGTCCTGGACAGGGGCGATGGCTACACCTTC. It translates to CSVLDRGDGYTF.

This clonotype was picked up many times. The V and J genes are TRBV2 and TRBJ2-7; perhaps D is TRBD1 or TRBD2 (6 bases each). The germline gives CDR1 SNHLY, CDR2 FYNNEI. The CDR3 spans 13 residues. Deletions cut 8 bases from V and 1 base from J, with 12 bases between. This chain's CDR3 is CASGGQGSYEQYF. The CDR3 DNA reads TGTGCCAGCGGGGGGCAGGGGTCCTACGAGCAGTACTTC.

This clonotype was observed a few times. CDR3 sequence (DNA): TGTGCCAGCAGCTCAATGGTGGTCTCCTACAATGAGCAGTTCTTC. Translation gives CASSSMVVSYNEQFF. The chain has TRBV7-9 and TRBJ2-1; D is undetermined. Germline V lookup: CDR1 SEHNR, CDR2 FQNEAQ (reference sequence). This CDR3 comprises 15 residues. V was cut by 4 bases and J by 0 bases, with 10 bases left in between.

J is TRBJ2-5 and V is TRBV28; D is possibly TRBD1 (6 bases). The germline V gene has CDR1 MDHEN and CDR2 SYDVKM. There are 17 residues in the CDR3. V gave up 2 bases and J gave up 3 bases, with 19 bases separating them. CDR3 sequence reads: CASSLGRWPAGEETQYF. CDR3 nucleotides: TGTGCCAGCAGTTTAGGCCGCTGGCCGGCAGGGGAAGAGACCCAGTACTTC.

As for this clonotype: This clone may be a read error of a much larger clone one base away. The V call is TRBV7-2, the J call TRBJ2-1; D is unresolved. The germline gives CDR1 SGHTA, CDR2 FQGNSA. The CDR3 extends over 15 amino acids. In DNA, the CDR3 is TGTGTCAGCAGCTTACAACAACGCACAACCAATGAGCAGTTCTTC. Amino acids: CVSSLQQRTTNEQFF.

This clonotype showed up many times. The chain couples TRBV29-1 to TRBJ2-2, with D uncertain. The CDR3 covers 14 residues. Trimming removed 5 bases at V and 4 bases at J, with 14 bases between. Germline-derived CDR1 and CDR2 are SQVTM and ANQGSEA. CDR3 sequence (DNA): TGCAGCGTTTCAGACCCGCTAGGCACCGGGGAGCTGTTTTTT. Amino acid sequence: CSVSDPLGTGELFF.

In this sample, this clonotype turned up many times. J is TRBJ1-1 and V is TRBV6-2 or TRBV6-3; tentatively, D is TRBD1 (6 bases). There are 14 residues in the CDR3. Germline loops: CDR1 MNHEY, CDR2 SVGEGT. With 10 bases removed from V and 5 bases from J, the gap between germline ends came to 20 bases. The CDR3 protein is CATTNIGGATEAFF. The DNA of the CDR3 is TGTGCCACGACTAACATTGGGGGGGCGACTGAAGCTTTCTTT.

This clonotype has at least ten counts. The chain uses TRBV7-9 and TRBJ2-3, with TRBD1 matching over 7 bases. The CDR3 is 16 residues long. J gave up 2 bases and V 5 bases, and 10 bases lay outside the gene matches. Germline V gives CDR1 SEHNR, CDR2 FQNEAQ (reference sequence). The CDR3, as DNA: TGTGCCAGCAGCAACGGACAGGACAGGACCACAGATACGCAGTATTTT. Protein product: CASSNGQDRTTDTQYF.

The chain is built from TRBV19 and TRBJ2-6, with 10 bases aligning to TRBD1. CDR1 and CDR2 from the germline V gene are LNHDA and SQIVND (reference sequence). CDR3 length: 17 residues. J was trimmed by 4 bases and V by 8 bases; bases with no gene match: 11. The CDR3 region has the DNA TGTGCCAGTCTAAGTGGGACAGGGGCCCTCGGGGCCAACGTCCTGACTTTC. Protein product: CASLSGTGALGANVLTF.

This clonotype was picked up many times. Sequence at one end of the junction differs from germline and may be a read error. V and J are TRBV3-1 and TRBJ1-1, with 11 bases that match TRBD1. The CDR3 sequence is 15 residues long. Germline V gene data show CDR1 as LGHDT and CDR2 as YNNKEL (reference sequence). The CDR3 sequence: CASSKEGTGGTEAFF. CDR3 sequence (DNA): TGTGCCAGCAGCAAAGAGGGGACAGGGGGCACTGAAGCTTTCTTT.

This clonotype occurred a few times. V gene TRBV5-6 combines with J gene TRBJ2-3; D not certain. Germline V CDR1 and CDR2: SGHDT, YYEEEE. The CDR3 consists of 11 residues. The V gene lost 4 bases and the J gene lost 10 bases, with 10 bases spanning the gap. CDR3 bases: TGTGCCAGCAGCCAGGTTGGGCCGCAGTATTTT. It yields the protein CASSQVGPQYF.

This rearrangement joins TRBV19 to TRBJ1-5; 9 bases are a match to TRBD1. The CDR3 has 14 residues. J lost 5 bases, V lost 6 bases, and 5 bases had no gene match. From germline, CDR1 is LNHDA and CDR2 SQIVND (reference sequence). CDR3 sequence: CASSSDRGYQPQHF. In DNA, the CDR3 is TGTGCCAGTAGCTCCGACAGGGGGTATCAGCCCCAGCATTTT.